The clone carrying this T cell receptor beta chain was recorded only once. Its antigen remains unidentified. This sample stems from a study of cytomegalovirus exposure and HLA in healthy donors. Findings and caveats of the study: Among TCR beta chains of equal frequency, HLA-associated ones were more clonally expanded in a later analysis. As a later analysis showed, a missense DCLRE1C variant was linked to trimming of TCR beta V- and J-genes. Cytomegalovirus-associated status was assigned to 150 to 200 TCR beta chains.

The study ran its PCR with 60 Vbeta and 13 Jbeta primers. Some clones are missing from TCRdb's copy, which holds only in-frame ones; the method was immunoSEQ multiplex PCR. The sample carries some 90,000 clones, 81% recorded once. V was pared by 4 bases and J by 1 base, with 5 bases of the junction left unmatched. The CDR3 spans 15 residues. Germline lookup yields CDR1 SGHRS and CDR2 YFSETQ. The TCR was taken from a woman aged 70 to 79 in good health and CMV-seropositive. V and J are TRBV5-1 and TRBJ1-1; 9 bases match TRBD1. Specimen: PBMCs. The CDR3 nucleotides are TGCGCCAGCAGCAAGAAACAGGGGGCGAACACTGAAGCTTTCTTT. This sequence encodes CASSKKQGANTEAFF.